This T cell receptor beta chain is drawn from a study of blood T cell repertoires in COVID-19. Across the whole study: Collection of acute and convalescent COVID-19 samples took place in the United States, Italy and Spain. PBMCs, B-cell-depleted T cells, or T cells provided the cDNA or gDNA that made up the material.

There are 16 residues in the CDR3. Germline V lookup: CDR1 MDHEN, CDR2 SYDVKM. V was cut by 4 bases and J by 1 base, with 11 bases left in between. Original processing methods: It was from reference gene primer amplification that nucleated cell counts were estimated. Sequencing used immunoSEQ multiplex PCR; TCRdb keeps in-frame clones, though not all of them. Clone size and V and J calls were adopted from that table, with D and trimming inferred from the DNA. The repertoire consists of about 230,000 clones, with 75% to 90% occurring once and the leading ten covering roughly 2.7%. The chain has TRBV28 and TRBJ1-6; no reliable D call. Sequencing was carried out using peripheral blood. The sequence was obtained from a woman in her seventies with active or convalescent COVID-19. The CDR3 sequence is CASSWEGMSYNSPLHF. CDR3 in DNA: TGTGCCAGCAGTTGGGAGGGAATGTCCTATAATTCACCCCTCCACTTT.